This T cell receptor (beta chain) was profiled in a study of T-cell reconstitution after alpha-beta-depleted transplantation in children. General observations from the study: Newly produced T cells mostly provided counts and TCRbeta diversity after one year, as hyperexpanded clones declined.

This CDR3 contains 16 residues. The V gene end was trimmed by 0 bases and the J gene end by 5 bases; junction bases not matched to a gene: 5. Germline loops: CDR1 SGHNT, CDR2 YYREEE (reference sequence). About this clonotype itself: The antigen remains undetermined.

Preparation of the TCRbeta library used unique molecular identifiers. TCRdb reprocessed the PCR reads via MiXCR and lists one record per CDR3 protein. The sample contains some 300,000 distinct CDR3 sequences, roughly a tenth of which appear only once. This clonotype originated in a boy in the first two years of life with acute myeloid leukemia, due to receive a stem cell transplant. The source was PBMCs, collected before TCRalphabeta/CD19-depleted stem cell transplant. The rearrangement uses TRBV5-4 and TRBJ2-5; 12 bases align to TRBD2. CDR3 in amino acids: CASSLALAGGMETQYF. CDR3 nucleotides: TGTGCCAGCAGCTTGGCTCTAGCGGGGGGGATGGAGACCCAGTACTTC.